The 14 T cell receptor beta chains below come from one sample, sequenced in a study of shared clonotypes between healthy human individuals. TCRdb keeps only in-frame clones here, not all; method: immunoSEQ multiplex PCR. Of around 2.5 million clones listed, approximately 94% are singletons. Sequencing was done on a sample of naive CD4+ T cells from PBMCs. Subset noted: CD45RA+ positively selected. The receptors were gathered from a man between 18 and 35 years old in good health. Some clones in this sample may be carry-over from other donors' samples.

The chain uses TRBV5-1 and TRBJ2-4, with D perhaps TRBD2 (6 bases). The germline V gene encodes CDR1 SGHRS and CDR2 YFSETQ. Trimming took 0 bases from V and 9 from J, leaving 19 bases between them. CDR3 length: 16 residues. The CDR3 DNA reads TGCGCCAGCAGCTTGGCCGGGATTAGCGGTCCTCGCATTCAGTACTTC. Translating gives CASSLAGISGPRIQYF.

The chain joins TRBV6-1 to TRBJ1-2, with D possibly TRBD1 on 6 matching bases. This CDR3 is built from 15 residues. The V end was cut by 1 base, the J end by 6 bases, with 15 bases between. CDR1 and CDR2 from the germline V gene are MNHNS and SASEGT. This CDR3 is CASSEGRGSSDGYTF. The CDR3 bases are TGTGCCAGCAGTGAAGGCAGGGGTTCGAGTGATGGCTACACCTTC.

This chain links TRBV19 with TRBJ2-7, with TRBD2 as a possible D gene (6 bases). V was pared by 4 bases and J by 2 bases, with 15 bases between. The CDR3 is made up of 15 amino acids. Germline V gene sequence: CDR1 LNHDA, CDR2 SQIVND (reference sequence). CDR3 nucleotides: TGTGCCAGTAGTACCCCACGACGGGGGACCTACGAGCAGTACTTC. Translating gives CASSTPRRGTYEQYF.

The chain joins TRBV19 to TRBJ2-1, with D perhaps being TRBD1 or TRBD2 (5 bases each). Germline lookup yields CDR1 LNHDA and CDR2 SQIVND (reference sequence). The CDR3 contains 13 residues. Deletions cut 7 bases from V and 6 bases from J, with 13 bases between. This CDR3 reads CASIGERGNEQFF. Written as DNA, the CDR3 is TGTGCCAGTATCGGAGAGAGGGGCAATGAGCAGTTCTTC.

The chain carries TRBV25-1 and TRBJ2-3, with 9 nucleotides matching TRBD1. Looked up from germline, CDR1 is MGHDK and CDR2 is SYGVNS. The CDR3 is made up of 15 amino acids. V lost 4 bases to trimming and J lost 2 bases; unmatched junction nucleotides: 4. The CDR3 spells CASSGGTGLTDTQYF. CDR3 DNA sequence: TGTGCCAGCAGTGGAGGGACAGGGCTCACAGATACGCAGTATTTT.

This chain's CDR3 is CASSQKGQETQYF. The CDR3 bases are TGTGCCAGCAGCCAAAAGGGACAAGAGACCCAGTACTTC. The chain recombines TRBV4-2 with TRBJ2-5; no firm D call. CDR1 is LGHNA and CDR2 is YNFKEQ in the germline V gene. This CDR3 has 13 residues. The V and J ends lost 2 bases and 2 bases respectively, with 6 bases between them.

V is TRBV27 and J is TRBJ1-2; 9 bases line up with TRBD1. Looked up from germline, CDR1 is MNHEY and CDR2 is SMNVEV (reference sequence). The CDR3 loop spans 13 amino acids. Trimming at V came to 4 bases and at J to 8 bases, leaving 5 bases not matched to a gene. CDR3 sequence (DNA): TGTGCCAGCAGTTCTTACAGGGGGCTAGGCTACACCTTC. Translating it yields CASSSYRGLGYTF.

The table lists this clone with a count of one. In the same sample, other DNA sequences code for this CDR3. The V and J genes are TRBV7-9 and TRBJ2-2; D not certain. This CDR3 comprises 14 residues. The V gene lost 2 bases and the J gene lost 3 bases, with 7 bases spanning the gap. Looked up from germline, CDR1 is SEHNR and CDR2 is FQNEAQ (reference sequence). The CDR3 coding sequence is TGTGCCAGCAGCTTATACAGAGACACCGGGGAGCTGTTTTTT. Amino acid sequence: CASSLYRDTGELFF.

The V and J genes are TRBV5-1 and TRBJ2-7; no clear D. CDR3 length: 15 residues. V dropped 3 bases and J dropped 6 bases, with 19 bases sitting between them. Germline lookup yields CDR1 SGHRS and CDR2 YFSETQ. The CDR3 spells CASSSSGLKASEQYF. CDR3 in DNA: TGCGCCAGCAGCTCCTCGGGCCTTAAAGCCTCCGAGCAGTACTTC.

The chain joins TRBV19 to TRBJ1-5; D unresolved. V was pared by 3 bases and J by 5 bases, with 11 bases between. The CDR3 contains 14 residues. Germline V gives CDR1 LNHDA, CDR2 SQIVND (reference sequence). CDR3 DNA sequence: TGTGCCAGTAGTATTGTTGGCAGTTATCAGCCCCAGCATTTT. Translating it yields CASSIVGSYQPQHF.

This chain uses TRBV7-3 with TRBJ2-1, with 8 bases identical to TRBD2. There are 18 residues in the CDR3. Germline V gene lookup returns CDR1 SGHTA and CDR2 FQGTGA. Losses at the gene ends were 2 bases for V and 5 bases for J; bases not matched to a gene: 14. The CDR3 spells CASSLPSTAGGGDNEQFF. CDR3 bases: TGTGCCAGCAGCTTACCCTCCACGGCGGGAGGAGGAGACAATGAGCAGTTCTTC.

This clone appeared a few times. The chain joins TRBV19 to TRBJ1-5, with 7 bases lining up with TRBD1. Trimming cost V 9 bases and J 0 bases; bases outside gene matches: 5. The CDR3 contains 14 residues. Germline CDR1 is LNHDA and CDR2 is SQIVND (reference sequence). This CDR3 is CASGRGNSNQPQHF. The CDR3, as DNA: TGTGCCAGCGGCAGGGGGAATAGCAATCAGCCCCAGCATTTT.

V gene TRBV30 combines with J gene TRBJ1-1, with D hard to call. There are 13 residues in the CDR3. Trimming pared 3 bases from V and 1 base from J, leaving 9 bases between. Germline V gene sequence: CDR1 GTSNPN, CDR2 SVGIG (reference sequence). Here the CDR3 reads CAWRLGTNTEAFF. The CDR3 DNA sequence: TGTGCCTGGAGGCTGGGCACGAACACTGAAGCTTTCTTT.

Turning to this clone: Other DNA sequences in the same sample also yield this CDR3. The chain is built from TRBV6-5 and TRBJ2-1; D gene uncertain. The germline CDR1 and CDR2 sequences are MNHEY and SVGAGI. There are 14 residues in the CDR3. V lost 6 bases, J lost 0 bases, and 9 bases lay in between. DNA for the CDR3: TGTGCCAGCAGCCCTAGGAGCTCCTACAATGAGCAGTTCTTC. It codes for CASSPRSSYNEQFF.